This T cell receptor beta chain was retrieved from a study of T-cell reconstitution after alpha-beta-depleted transplantation in children. Study outcomes and limitations: After one year, T-cell counts and TCRbeta diversity mostly came from new T cells.

The ends were cut back, 8 bases at V and 0 bases at J, with 11 bases in the middle. CDR1 SNHLY and CDR2 FYNNEI come from the germline V gene. The CDR3 spans 14 residues. Unique molecular identifiers featured in how the TCRbeta library was prepared. TCRdb analysed the PCR reads with MiXCR anew, one entry per CDR3 protein. The sample lists about 50,000 distinct CDR3 sequences; 5.5% to 7.5% were seen once. This clonotype showed up many times. What it binds is unknown. Sequencing was performed on PBMCs, mostly from graft donor cells, taken 60 days after TCRalphabeta/CD19-depleted stem cell transplant. The chain employs TRBV2 and TRBJ1-3, with no clear D. This TCR derives from a female patient aged 2 to 10 who had a stem cell transplant for aplastic anemia, so the T cells may come from the graft donor. The CDR3 DNA reads as TGTGCCAGCCTCGGAGGGTTCTCTGGAAACACCATATATTTT. Its protein product is CASLGGFSGNTIYF.